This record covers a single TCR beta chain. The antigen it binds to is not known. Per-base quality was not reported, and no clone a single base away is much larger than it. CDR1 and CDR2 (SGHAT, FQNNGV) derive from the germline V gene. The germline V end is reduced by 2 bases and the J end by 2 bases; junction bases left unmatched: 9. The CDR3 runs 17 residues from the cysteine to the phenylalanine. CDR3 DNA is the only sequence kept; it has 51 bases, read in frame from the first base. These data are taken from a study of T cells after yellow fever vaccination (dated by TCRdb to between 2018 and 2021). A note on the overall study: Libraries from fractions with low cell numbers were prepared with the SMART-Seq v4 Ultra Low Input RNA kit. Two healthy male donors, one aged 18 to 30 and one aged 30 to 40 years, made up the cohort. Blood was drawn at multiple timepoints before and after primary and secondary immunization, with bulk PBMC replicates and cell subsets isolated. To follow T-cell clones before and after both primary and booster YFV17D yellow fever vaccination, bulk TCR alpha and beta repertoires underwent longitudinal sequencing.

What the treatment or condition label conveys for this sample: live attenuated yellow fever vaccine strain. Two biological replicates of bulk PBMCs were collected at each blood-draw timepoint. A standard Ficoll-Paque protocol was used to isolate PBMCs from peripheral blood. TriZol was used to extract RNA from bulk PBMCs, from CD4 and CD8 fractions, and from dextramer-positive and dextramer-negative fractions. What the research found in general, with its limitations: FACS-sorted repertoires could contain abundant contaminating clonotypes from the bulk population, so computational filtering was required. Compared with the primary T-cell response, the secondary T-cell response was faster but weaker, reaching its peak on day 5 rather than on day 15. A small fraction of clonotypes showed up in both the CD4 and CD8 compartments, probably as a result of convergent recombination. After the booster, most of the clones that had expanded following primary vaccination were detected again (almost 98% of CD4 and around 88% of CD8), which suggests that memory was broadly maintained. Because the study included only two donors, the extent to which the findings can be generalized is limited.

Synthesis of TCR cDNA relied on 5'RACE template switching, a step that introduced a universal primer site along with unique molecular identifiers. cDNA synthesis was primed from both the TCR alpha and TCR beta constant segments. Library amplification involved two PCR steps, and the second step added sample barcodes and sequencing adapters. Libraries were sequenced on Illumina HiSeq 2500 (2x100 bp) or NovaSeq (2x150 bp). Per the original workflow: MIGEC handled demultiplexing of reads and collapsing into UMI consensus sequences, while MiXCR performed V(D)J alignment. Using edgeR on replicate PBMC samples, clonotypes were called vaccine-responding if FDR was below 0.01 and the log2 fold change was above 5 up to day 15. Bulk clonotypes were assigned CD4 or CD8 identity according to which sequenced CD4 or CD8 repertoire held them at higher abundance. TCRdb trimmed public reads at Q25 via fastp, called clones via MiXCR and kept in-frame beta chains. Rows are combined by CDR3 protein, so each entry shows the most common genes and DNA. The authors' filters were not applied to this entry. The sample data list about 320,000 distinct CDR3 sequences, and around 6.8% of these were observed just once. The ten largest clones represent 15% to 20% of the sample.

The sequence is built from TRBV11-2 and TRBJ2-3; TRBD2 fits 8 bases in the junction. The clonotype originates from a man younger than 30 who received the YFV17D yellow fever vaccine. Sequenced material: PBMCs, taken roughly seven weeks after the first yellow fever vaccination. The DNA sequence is TGTGCCAGCAGCTTACGGCGGGGGGTATCGAACACAGATACGCAGTATTTT. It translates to CASSLRRGVSNTDTQYF. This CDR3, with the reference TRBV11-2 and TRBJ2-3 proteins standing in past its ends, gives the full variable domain EAGVAQSPRYKIIEKRQSVAFWCNPISGHATLYWYQQILGQGPKLLIQFQNNGVVDDSQLPKDRFSAERLKGVDSTLKIQPAKLEDSAVYLCASSLRRGVSNTDTQYFGPGTRLTVL.